Listed here is a single TCR beta chain. The sample belongs to a study of pediatric ulcerative colitis. The CDR3 runs 14 residues. Per germline, CDR1 SGHTA and CDR2 FQGTGA. V lost 5 bases, J lost 5 bases, and 12 bases lay in between. Up to 500,000 reads were sequenced per sample. The repertoire was sequenced with immunoSEQ multiplex PCR; TCRdb's copy has only in-frame clones and lacks some. The profile shows more than 50,000 clones, around four fifths of them singletons. The source material was blood. The origin of this receptor is a boy aged 10-17 years with moderate ulcerative colitis. The chain links TRBV7-3 to TRBJ2-2; the D is unclear. In DNA form, the CDR3 reads TGTGCCAGCAGCCAAACAGTGGGAACCGGGGAGCTGTTTTTT. Translation: CASSQTVGTGELFF.